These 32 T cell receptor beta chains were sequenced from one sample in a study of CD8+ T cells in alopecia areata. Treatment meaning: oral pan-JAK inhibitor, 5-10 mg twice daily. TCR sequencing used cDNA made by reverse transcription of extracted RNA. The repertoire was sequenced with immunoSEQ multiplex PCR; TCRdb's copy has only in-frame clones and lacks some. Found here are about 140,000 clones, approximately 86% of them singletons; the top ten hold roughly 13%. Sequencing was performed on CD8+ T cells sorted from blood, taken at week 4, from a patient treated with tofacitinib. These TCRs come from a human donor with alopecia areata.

CDR3 sequence reads: CASSLADGSTYEQYF. The CDR3 DNA is TGTGCCAGCAGCTTAGCGGACGGGAGTACCTACGAGCAGTACTTC. The V call is TRBV7-6, the J call TRBJ2-7, with D possibly matching TRBD2 (6 bases). This CDR3 has 15 amino acids. V lost 0 bases and J 2 bases, leaving 11 bases between the germline ends. CDR1 is SGHVS and CDR2 is FNYEAQ in the germline V gene.

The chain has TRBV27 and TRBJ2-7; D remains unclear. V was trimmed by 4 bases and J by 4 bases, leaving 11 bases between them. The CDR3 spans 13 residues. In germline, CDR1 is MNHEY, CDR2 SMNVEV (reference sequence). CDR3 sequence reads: CASSSPPEYEQYF. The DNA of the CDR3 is TGTGCCAGCAGTTCTCCGCCTGAGTACGAGCAGTACTTC.

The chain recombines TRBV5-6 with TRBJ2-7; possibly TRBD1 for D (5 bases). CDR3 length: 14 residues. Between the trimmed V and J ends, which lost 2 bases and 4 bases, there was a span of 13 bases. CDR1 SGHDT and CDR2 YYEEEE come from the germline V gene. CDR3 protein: CASSFPQGTYEQYF. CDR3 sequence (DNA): TGTGCCAGCAGCTTCCCGCAGGGAACTTACGAGCAGTACTTC.

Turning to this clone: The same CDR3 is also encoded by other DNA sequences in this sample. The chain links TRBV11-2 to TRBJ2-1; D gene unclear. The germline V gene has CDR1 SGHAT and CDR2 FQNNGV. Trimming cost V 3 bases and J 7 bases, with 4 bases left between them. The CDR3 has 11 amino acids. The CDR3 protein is CASSLGNEQFF. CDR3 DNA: TGTGCCAGCAGCTTGGGGAATGAGCAGTTCTTC.

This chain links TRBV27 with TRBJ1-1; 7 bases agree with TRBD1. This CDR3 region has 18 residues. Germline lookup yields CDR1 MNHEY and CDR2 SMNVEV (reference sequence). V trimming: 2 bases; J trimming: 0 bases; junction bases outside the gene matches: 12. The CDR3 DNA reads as TGTGCCAGCAGTTTAAAGTTCTTGGGACAGATATTGAACACTGAAGCTTTCTTT. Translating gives CASSLKFLGQILNTEAFF.

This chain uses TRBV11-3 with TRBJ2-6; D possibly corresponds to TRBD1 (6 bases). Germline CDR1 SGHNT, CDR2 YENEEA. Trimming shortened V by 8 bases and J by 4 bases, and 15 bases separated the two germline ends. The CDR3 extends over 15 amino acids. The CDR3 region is CASGTSFSGANVLTF. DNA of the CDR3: TGTGCCAGCGGGACATCGTTTTCCGGGGCCAACGTCCTGACTTTC.

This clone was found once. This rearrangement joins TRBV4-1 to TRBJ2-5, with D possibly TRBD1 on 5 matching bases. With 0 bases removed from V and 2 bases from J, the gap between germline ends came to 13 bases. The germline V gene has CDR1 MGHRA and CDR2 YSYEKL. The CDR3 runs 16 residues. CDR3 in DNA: TGCGCCAGCAGCCAAGAGGTACGACAGAATCAAGAGACCCAGTACTTC. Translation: CASSQEVRQNQETQYF.

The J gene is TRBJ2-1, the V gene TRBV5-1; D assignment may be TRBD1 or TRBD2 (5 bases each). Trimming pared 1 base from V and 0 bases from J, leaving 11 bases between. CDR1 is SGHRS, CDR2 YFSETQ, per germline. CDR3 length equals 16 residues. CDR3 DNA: TGCGCCAGCAGCTTGCTCTCAGGGAGCTCCTACAATGAGCAGTTCTTC. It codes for CASSLLSGSSYNEQFF.

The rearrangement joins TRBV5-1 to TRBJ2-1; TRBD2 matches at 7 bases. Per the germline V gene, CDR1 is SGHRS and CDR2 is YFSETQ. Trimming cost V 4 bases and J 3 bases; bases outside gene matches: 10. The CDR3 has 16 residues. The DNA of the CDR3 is TGCGCCAGCAGCCCTAAGCGGCGGGAGAGCTACAATGAGCAGTTCTTC. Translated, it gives CASSPKRRESYNEQFF.

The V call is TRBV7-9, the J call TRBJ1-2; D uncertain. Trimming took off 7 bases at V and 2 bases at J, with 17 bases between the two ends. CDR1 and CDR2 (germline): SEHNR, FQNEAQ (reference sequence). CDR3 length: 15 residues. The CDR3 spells CASTQLKTGNYGYTF. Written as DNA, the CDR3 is TGTGCCAGCACCCAACTAAAGACTGGGAACTATGGCTACACCTTC.

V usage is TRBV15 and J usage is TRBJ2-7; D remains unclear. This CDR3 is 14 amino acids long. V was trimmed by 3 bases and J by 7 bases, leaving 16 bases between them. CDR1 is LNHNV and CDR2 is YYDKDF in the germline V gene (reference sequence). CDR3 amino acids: CATSSETGPWEQYF. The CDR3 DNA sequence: TGTGCCACCAGCAGTGAAACGGGCCCATGGGAGCAGTACTTC.

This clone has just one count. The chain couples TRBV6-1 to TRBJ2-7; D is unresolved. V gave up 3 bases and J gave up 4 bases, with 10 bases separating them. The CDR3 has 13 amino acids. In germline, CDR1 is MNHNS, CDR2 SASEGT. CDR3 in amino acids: CASSDTFLYEQYF. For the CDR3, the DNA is TGTGCCAGCAGTGACACGTTTTTGTACGAGCAGTACTTC.

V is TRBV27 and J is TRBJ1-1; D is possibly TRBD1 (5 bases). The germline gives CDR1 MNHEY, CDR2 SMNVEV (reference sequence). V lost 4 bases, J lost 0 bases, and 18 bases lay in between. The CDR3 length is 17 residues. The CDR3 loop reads CASSSTWGYLMNTEAFF. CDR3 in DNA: TGTGCCAGCAGTTCAACATGGGGGTACCTGATGAACACTGAAGCTTTCTTT.

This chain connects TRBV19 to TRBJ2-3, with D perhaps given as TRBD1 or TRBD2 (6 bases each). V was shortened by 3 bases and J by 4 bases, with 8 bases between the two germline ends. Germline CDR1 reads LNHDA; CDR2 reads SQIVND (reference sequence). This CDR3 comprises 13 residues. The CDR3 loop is CASSIGGADTQYF. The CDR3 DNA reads TGTGCCAGTAGTATCGGGGGCGCAGATACGCAGTATTTT.

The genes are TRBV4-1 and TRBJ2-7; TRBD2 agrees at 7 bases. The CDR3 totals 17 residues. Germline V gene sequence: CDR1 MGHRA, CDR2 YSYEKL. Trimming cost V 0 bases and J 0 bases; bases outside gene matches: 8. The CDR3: CASSQEGGGGVSYEQYF. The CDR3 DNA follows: TGCGCCAGCAGCCAAGAAGGCGGCGGGGGAGTCTCCTACGAGCAGTACTTC.

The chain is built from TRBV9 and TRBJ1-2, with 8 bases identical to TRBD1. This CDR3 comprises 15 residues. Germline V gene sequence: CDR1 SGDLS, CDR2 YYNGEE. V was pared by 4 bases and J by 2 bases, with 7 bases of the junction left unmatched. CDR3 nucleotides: TGTGCCAGCAGCTCCCCGGACAGGGAGAACTATGGCTACACCTTC. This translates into CASSSPDRENYGYTF.

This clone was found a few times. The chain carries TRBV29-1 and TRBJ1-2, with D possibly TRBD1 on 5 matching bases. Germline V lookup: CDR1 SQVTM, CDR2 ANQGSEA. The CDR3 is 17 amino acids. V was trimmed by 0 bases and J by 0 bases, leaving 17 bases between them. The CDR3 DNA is TGCAGCGTTGAAGATTTCGACAGCGCCTATTCTAACTATGGCTACACCTTC. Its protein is CSVEDFDSAYSNYGYTF.

In DNA, the CDR3 is TGTGCCAGCAGCCTGGGACAGGGAGGCTACGAGCAGTACTTC. Translated: CASSLGQGGYEQYF. The chain recombines TRBV2 with TRBJ2-7, with 9 bases aligning to TRBD1. In germline, CDR1 is SNHLY, CDR2 FYNNEI. This CDR3 has 14 amino acids. V was pared by 6 bases and J by 3 bases, with 6 bases of the junction left unmatched.

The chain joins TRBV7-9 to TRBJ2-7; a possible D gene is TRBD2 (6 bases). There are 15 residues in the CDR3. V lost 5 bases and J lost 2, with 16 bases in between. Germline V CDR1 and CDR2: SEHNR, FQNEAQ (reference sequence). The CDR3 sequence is CASSPSSAPAYEQYF. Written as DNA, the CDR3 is TGTGCCAGCAGCCCCTCTAGCGCCCCTGCCTACGAGCAGTACTTC.

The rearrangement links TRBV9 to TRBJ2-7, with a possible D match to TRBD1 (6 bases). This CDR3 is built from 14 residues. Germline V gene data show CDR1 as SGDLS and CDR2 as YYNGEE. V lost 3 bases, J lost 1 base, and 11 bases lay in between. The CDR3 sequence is CASSALDRSYEQYF. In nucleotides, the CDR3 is TGTGCCAGCAGCGCCCTTGACAGGTCCTACGAGCAGTACTTC.

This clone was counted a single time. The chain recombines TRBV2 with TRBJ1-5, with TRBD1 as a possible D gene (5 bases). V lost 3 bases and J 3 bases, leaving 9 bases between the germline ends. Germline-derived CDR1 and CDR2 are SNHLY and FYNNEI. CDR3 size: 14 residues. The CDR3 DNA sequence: TGTGCCAGCAGTGACCCAGGGTTCAATCAGCCCCAGCATTTT. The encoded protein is CASSDPGFNQPQHF.

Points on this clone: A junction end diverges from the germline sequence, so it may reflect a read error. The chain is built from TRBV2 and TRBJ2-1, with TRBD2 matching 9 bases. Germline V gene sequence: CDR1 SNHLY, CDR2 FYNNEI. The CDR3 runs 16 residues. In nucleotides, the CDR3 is TGTGCCAGCAGGGAAGACCCCGGGACTAGCATCAATGAGCAGTTCTTC. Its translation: CASREDPGTSINEQFF.

CDR3 DNA sequence: TGCGCCAGCAGCCAAGATCCCTTCCCCACCGAGCAGTACTTC. This sequence encodes CASSQDPFPTEQYF. This chain joins TRBV4-1 and TRBJ2-7; D gene uncertain. V lost 0 bases, J lost 6 bases, and 12 bases lay in between. The germline V gene encodes CDR1 MGHRA and CDR2 YSYEKL. The CDR3 is 14 residues long.

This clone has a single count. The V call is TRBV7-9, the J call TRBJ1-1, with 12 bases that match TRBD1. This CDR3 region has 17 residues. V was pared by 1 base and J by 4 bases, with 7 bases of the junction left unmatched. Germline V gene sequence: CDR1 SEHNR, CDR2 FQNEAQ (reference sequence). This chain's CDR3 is CASSLVGTGGEGTEAFF. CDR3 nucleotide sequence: TGTGCCAGCAGCTTAGTGGGGACAGGGGGCGAAGGCACTGAAGCTTTCTTT.

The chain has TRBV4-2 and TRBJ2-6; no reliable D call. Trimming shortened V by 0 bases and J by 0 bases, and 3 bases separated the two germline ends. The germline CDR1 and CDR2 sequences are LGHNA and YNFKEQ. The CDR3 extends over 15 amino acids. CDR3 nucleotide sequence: TGTGCCAGCAGCCAAGACAGCTCTGGGGCCAACGTCCTGACTTTC. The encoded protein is CASSQDSSGANVLTF.

The CDR3 spells CAFDRVSKNIQYF. CDR3 sequence (DNA): TGTGCCTTCGACAGGGTATCCAAAAACATTCAGTACTTC. This chain joins TRBV30 and TRBJ2-4; 7 positions agree with TRBD1. The ends lost 7 bases at V and 2 bases at J; junction bases unmatched: 5. Germline lookup yields CDR1 GTSNPN and CDR2 SVGIG (reference sequence). The CDR3 consists of 13 residues.

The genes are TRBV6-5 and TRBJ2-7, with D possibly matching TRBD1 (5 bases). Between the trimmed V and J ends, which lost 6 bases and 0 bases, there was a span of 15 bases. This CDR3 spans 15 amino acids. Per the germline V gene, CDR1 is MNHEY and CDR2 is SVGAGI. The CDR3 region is CASRRTADTSYEQYF. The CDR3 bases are TGTGCCAGCAGACGCACCGCGGACACCTCCTACGAGCAGTACTTC.

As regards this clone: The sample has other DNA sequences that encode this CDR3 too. CDR3 in amino acids: CSVAGSSTDTQYF. CDR3 in DNA: TGCAGCGTTGCTGGGTCTAGCACAGATACGCAGTATTTT. V is TRBV29-1 and J is TRBJ2-3, with unresolved D. The germline V gene has CDR1 SQVTM and CDR2 ANQGSEA. The CDR3 consists of 13 residues. The germline V and J ends were trimmed by 4 bases and 0 bases, with 8 bases remaining between them.

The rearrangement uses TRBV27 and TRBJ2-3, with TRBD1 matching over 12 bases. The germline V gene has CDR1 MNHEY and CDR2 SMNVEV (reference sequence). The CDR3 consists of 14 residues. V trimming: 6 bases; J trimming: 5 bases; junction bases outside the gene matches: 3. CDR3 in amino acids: CASRGTGGVDTQYF. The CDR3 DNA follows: TGTGCCAGCAGAGGGACAGGGGGCGTAGATACGCAGTATTTT.

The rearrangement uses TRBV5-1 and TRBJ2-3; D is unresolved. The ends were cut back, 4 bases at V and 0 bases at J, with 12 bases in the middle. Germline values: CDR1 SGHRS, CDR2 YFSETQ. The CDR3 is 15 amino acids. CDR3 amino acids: CASSPWVSSTDTQYF. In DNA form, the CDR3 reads TGCGCCAGCAGCCCCTGGGTTTCTAGCACAGATACGCAGTATTTT.

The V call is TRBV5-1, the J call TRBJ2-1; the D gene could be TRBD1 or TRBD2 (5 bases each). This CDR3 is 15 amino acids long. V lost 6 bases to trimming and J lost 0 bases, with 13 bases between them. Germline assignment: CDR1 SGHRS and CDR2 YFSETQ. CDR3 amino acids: CASTEGYSSYNEQFF. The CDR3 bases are TGCGCCAGCACCGAGGGGTACAGCTCCTACAATGAGCAGTTCTTC.

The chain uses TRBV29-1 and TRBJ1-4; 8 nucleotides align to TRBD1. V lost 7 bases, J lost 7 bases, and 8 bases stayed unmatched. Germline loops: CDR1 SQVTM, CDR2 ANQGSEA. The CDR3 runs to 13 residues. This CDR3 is CSAITGGTEKLFF. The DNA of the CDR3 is TGCAGCGCCATAACAGGGGGGACTGAAAAACTGTTTTTT.